This TCR beta chain was captured by sequencing in a study of cytomegalovirus exposure and HLA in healthy donors. Sequencing used immunoSEQ multiplex PCR; TCRdb keeps in-frame clones, though not all of them. This sample has about 270,000 clones, with 80% to 90% found just once. Germline loops: CDR1 MGHRA, CDR2 YSYEKL. Trimming pared 1 base from V and 2 bases from J, leaving 14 bases between. The CDR3 contains 16 residues. The J gene is TRBJ1-1, the V gene TRBV4-1, with D possibly being TRBD1 (6 bases). The sequence was collected from a woman younger than 30 in good health and CMV-seronegative. The sample taken for sequencing was PBMCs. CDR3 DNA: TGCGCCAGCAGCCAAGGTCAGGGGCAAGGAAACACTGAAGCTTTCTTT. Amino acid sequence: CASSQGQGQGNTEAFF.